The sequence of this T cell receptor beta chain was determined in a study of blood T cell repertoires in COVID-19. Study summary: COVID-19 samples collected from the United States, Italy and Spain covered acute and convalescent phases. In each case, the material was cDNA or gDNA derived from T cells, B-cell-depleted T cells, or PBMCs.

The V gene's germline CDR1 is SGHVS and CDR2 FNYEAQ. V gave up 4 bases and J gave up 2 bases; unmatched junction bases: 1. The CDR3 is made up of 15 amino acids. As handled by the study authors: Estimation of nucleated cell counts was performed using reference gene primer amplification. Here immunoSEQ multiplex PCR was the method, and the copy in TCRdb shows in-frame clones only, minus some. V, J and clone size are taken as reported in that table, and D and trimming were inferred from the DNA itself. Of about 190,000 clones in the sample, roughly 80% were seen once. Sequencing was carried out using peripheral blood. The TCR comes from a woman in her fifties or sixties with acute or convalescent COVID-19. The chain links TRBV7-6 to TRBJ2-7; 14 bases fit TRBD2. The CDR3 nucleotides are TGTGCCAGCAGCTGGACTAGCGGGGGGACCTACGAGCAGTACTTC. Translation gives CASSWTSGGTYEQYF.